What follows describes a single TCR beta chain. The source of the sample is a study of blood T cell repertoires in COVID-19. Looked up from germline, CDR1 is SGHAT and CDR2 is FQNNGV. The CDR3 spans 15 residues. V lost 3 bases to trimming and J lost 2 bases; unmatched junction nucleotides: 5. Authors' methods: Reference gene primer amplification in the assay estimated nucleated cell counts. The assay was immunoSEQ multiplex PCR, and TCRdb's table has in-frame clones only and misses some. D and trimming come from the DNA, and the V and J calls and clone size come from that table. The sample carries about 120,000 clones, 82% recorded once.

The source of this sequence is a woman aged 65 to 85 with acute or convalescent COVID-19. Sequencing was carried out using peripheral blood. The chain employs TRBV11-2 and TRBJ2-5; 8 positions agree with TRBD2. CDR3 sequence: CASSLYGGGQETQYF. CDR3 sequence (DNA): TGTGCCAGCAGCTTGTATGGCGGGGGGCAAGAGACCCAGTACTTC. Supplemented by reference TRBV11-2 and TRBJ2-5, the full variable domain reads EAGVAQSPRYKIIEKRQSVAFWCNPISGHATLYWYQQILGQGPKLLIQFQNNGVVDDSQLPKDRFSAERLKGVDSTLKIQPAKLEDSAVYLCASSLYGGGQETQYFGPGTRLLVL.